Below are 30 T cell receptor beta chains sequenced from a single sample in a study of T cells in Graves' hyperthyroidism and ophthalmopathy. RNA transcripts provided the source from which TCR beta CDR3 regions were amplified. With the HTBI primer set, the TCR CDR3 went through a first round of RT-PCR. TCRdb redid the calling of the multiplex PCR reads with MiXCR, one entry per CDR3 protein. In the table there are under 700,000 distinct CDR3 sequences, approximately 16% of which are singletons. The sample was blood. These receptors all stem from a woman in her late teens or twenties with Graves' hyperthyroidism.

V gene TRBV6-2 or TRBV6-3 combines with J gene TRBJ1-1, with unresolved D. Germline loops: CDR1 MNHEY, CDR2 SVGEGT. The CDR3 sequence is 13 residues long. V lost 5 bases and J 4 bases, leaving 11 bases between the germline ends. CDR3 sequence reads: CASSDPWGTEAFF. The DNA for the CDR3 is TGTGCCAGCAGTGACCCCTGGGGCACTGAAGCTTTCTTT.

There are many counts of this clonotype. The chain is built from TRBV12-3 or TRBV12-4 and TRBJ2-5; TRBD1 matches 8 bases. V trimming: 2 bases; J trimming: 1 base; junction bases outside the gene matches: 9. The CDR3 has 17 amino acids. The DNA for the CDR3 is TGTGCCAGCAGTTTACGGATGGCAGGGGGCGTCCAAGAGACCCAGTACTTC. As protein: CASSLRMAGGVQETQYF.

The V and J genes are TRBV20-1 and TRBJ1-3; D remains ambiguous. The ends were cut back, 5 bases at V and 4 bases at J, with 9 bases in the middle. This CDR3 has 12 residues. The germline V gene has CDR1 DFQATT and CDR2 SNEGSKA (reference sequence). This CDR3 reads CSADNRGNTIYF. Here the CDR3 DNA reads TGCAGTGCTGACAATCGGGGAAACACCATATATTTT.

This chain uses TRBV12-3 or TRBV12-4 with TRBJ1-2; unclear D gene. The V gene lost 4 bases and the J gene lost 1 base, with 13 bases spanning the gap. This CDR3 region has 15 residues. CDR3 DNA: TGTGCCAGCAGTTCCCAGACCTCACTTAACTATGGCTACACCTTC. This codes for CASSSQTSLNYGYTF.

The rearrangement links TRBV2 to TRBJ2-1; D is ambiguous. CDR1 is SNHLY, CDR2 FYNNEI, per germline. The CDR3 runs 12 residues. Trimming removed 5 bases from V and 5 bases from J, with 7 bases in between. Written as DNA, the CDR3 is TGTGCCAGCAGTAGAGTTAACAATGAGCAGTTCTTC. Translated, it gives CASSRVNNEQFF.

This clonotype was counted many times. The gene calls are TRBV20-1 and TRBJ2-3; TRBD2 matches 14 bases. CDR3 length equals 16 residues. Trimming cost V 2 bases and J 7 bases; bases outside gene matches: 8. Germline V gene sequence: CDR1 DFQATT, CDR2 SNEGSKA (reference sequence). The CDR3 is CSARPETSGRANTQYF. The CDR3 region has the DNA TGCAGTGCTAGACCAGAGACTAGCGGGAGGGCCAATACGCAGTATTTT.

This chain connects TRBV29-1 to TRBJ2-7, with 7 positions matching TRBD2. This CDR3 is 12 amino acids long. J gave up 2 bases and V 3 bases, and 1 base lay outside the gene matches. Germline CDR1 SQVTM, CDR2 ANQGSEA. The CDR3 DNA follows: TGCAGCGTTGAGGGGGGGGCCTACGAGCAGTACTTC. It is translated as CSVEGGAYEQYF.

This clonotype was counted at least ten times. The chain carries TRBV7-2 and TRBJ2-5; D may be TRBD1 (5 bases). Germline V gene lookup returns CDR1 SGHTA and CDR2 FQGNSA. The CDR3 sequence is 14 residues long. Trimming took 5 bases from V and 5 from J, leaving 15 bases between them. As DNA, the CDR3 is TGTGCCAGCAGCCCCGGGCCCAGGGTGGAGACCCAGTACTTC. Protein product: CASSPGPRVETQYF.

This clonotype was observed at least ten times. This chain connects TRBV2 to TRBJ1-2, with a possible D match to TRBD1 (6 bases). V lost 4 bases, J lost 5 bases, and 17 bases lay in between. This CDR3 spans 15 amino acids. Germline V CDR1 and CDR2: SNHLY, FYNNEI. The CDR3 bases are TGTGCCAGCAGTGTAAATAACAGGGCCGCTTATGGCTACACCTTC. Translating it yields CASSVNNRAAYGYTF. Full variable domain (remainder filled in from reference TRBV2 and TRBJ1-2): EPEVTQTPSHQVTQMGQEVILRCVPISNHLYFYWYRQILGQKVEFLVSFYNNEISEKSEIFDDQFSVERPDGSNFTLKIRSTKLEDSAMYFCASSVNNRAAYGYTFGSGTRLTVV.

Comment on this clonotype: A read error is possible here, since a much larger clone lies one base away. The chain has TRBV7-9 and TRBJ1-2; 8 bases are a match to TRBD1. CDR3 length equals 13 residues. Germline V gene sequence: CDR1 SEHNR, CDR2 FQNEAQ (reference sequence). The CDR3 here is CAGSLTGVDGYTF. CDR3 bases: TGTGCCGGCAGCCTGACAGGGGTGGATGGCTACACCTTC.

Ten or more counts support this clonotype. The chain is built from TRBV2 and TRBJ2-5; 7 nucleotides agree with TRBD2. V trimming: 2 bases; J trimming: 5 bases; junction bases outside the gene matches: 5. This CDR3 has 14 amino acids. CDR1 and CDR2 from the germline V gene are SNHLY and FYNNEI. The CDR3 reads CASSESAGVETQYF. The CDR3 nucleotides read TGTGCCAGCAGTGAAAGTGCGGGAGTGGAGACCCAGTACTTC.

This clonotype appeared many times. The genes are TRBV11-3 and TRBJ2-2; weak D call: TRBD1 (6 bases). Between the trimmed V and J ends, which lost 3 bases and 0 bases, there was a span of 8 bases. Germline loops: CDR1 SGHNT, CDR2 YENEEA. The CDR3 covers 15 residues. The CDR3 reads CASSFRGTNTGELFF. The CDR3 DNA sequence: TGTGCCAGCAGCTTCAGGGGTACGAACACCGGGGAGCTGTTTTTT.

The chain combines TRBV20-1 with TRBJ2-1; maybe TRBD2 (5 bases). The CDR3 length is 18 residues. Germline lookup yields CDR1 DFQATT and CDR2 SNEGSKA (reference sequence). Deletions cut 1 base from V and 6 bases from J, with 25 bases between. The CDR3 coding sequence is TGCAGTGCTAGAGTCTCAGACGGGCCCTACAGCGGAGGCAATGAGCAGTTCTTC. It codes for CSARVSDGPYSGGNEQFF.

V is TRBV14 and J is TRBJ1-5; a possible D gene is TRBD1 (5 bases). Trimming removed 0 bases from V and 11 bases from J, with 29 bases in between. The CDR3 is 19 residues long. Germline V gives CDR1 SGHDN, CDR2 FVKESK. This CDR3 reads CASSQDGAGFFPPRPAQHF. CDR3 coding DNA: TGTGCCAGCAGCCAAGATGGGGCAGGGTTTTTCCCCCCACGCCCAGCCCAGCATTTT.

This clonotype was counted many times. This chain connects TRBV12-3 or TRBV12-4 to TRBJ1-5; D is unresolved. V lost 6 bases, J lost 1 base, and 19 bases lay in between. This CDR3 is 17 amino acids long. The CDR3 DNA is TGTGCCAGCAGCTCTGTCCTCGGTAAAGGGAGCAATCAGCCCCAGCATTTT. As protein: CASSSVLGKGSNQPQHF.

This clonotype was detected only a few times. The V call is TRBV20-1, the J call TRBJ1-3, with D unclear. Germline lookup yields CDR1 DFQATT and CDR2 SNEGSKA (reference sequence). V was shortened by 5 bases and J by 0 bases, with 20 bases between the two germline ends. CDR3 size: 17 residues. The CDR3 DNA reads as TGCAGTGCTCAAGGGTTCGAAACTCCCCTCTCTGGAAACACCATATATTTT. Its protein product is CSAQGFETPLSGNTIYF.

Of note for this clonotype: A much more abundant neighbour one base away suggests this may be a read error. The chain joins TRBV20-1 to TRBJ2-5; D is unresolved. Germline V lookup: CDR1 DFQATT, CDR2 SNEGSKA (reference sequence). The CDR3 covers 17 residues. Trimming took 8 bases from V and 4 from J, leaving 29 bases between them. The CDR3 DNA follows: TGCAGTACCAAAATGACTGGGCCCCTCTCCCGCCGAGAGACCCAGTACTTC. It yields the protein CSTKMTGPLSRRETQYF.

The chain has TRBV5-1 and TRBJ1-2; perhaps TRBD1 as D (5 bases). Germline V gives CDR1 SGHRS, CDR2 YFSETQ. This CDR3 comprises 14 residues. V dropped 4 bases and J dropped 4 bases, with 14 bases sitting between them. The CDR3 loop is CASSAAGTIYGYTF. CDR3 coding DNA: TGCGCCAGCAGCGCGGCCGGGACGATCTATGGCTACACCTTC.

The chain recombines TRBV7-2 with TRBJ2-7; D not certain. Trimming pared 4 bases from V and 4 bases from J, leaving 17 bases between. Germline V gene data show CDR1 as SGHTA and CDR2 as FQGNSA. The length of the CDR3 is 15 residues. Written as DNA, the CDR3 is TGTGCCAGCAGCTCTGGCGGAGCCATTAGATACGAGCAGTACTTC. As protein: CASSSGGAIRYEQYF.

This chain links TRBV18 with TRBJ2-7; D perhaps matches TRBD1 (6 bases). Germline lookup yields CDR1 KGHSH and CDR2 LQKENI. Trimming cost V 0 bases and J 6 bases, with 18 bases left between them. The CDR3 covers 16 residues. CDR3 nucleotides: TGTGCCAGCTCACCACCGGATCAGGGGATAAGGGGCGAGCAGTACTTC. Protein product: CASSPPDQGIRGEQYF.

The sample holds a few counts of this clonotype. The chain uses TRBV19 and TRBJ1-4, with D maybe TRBD1 (6 bases). Germline CDR1 reads LNHDA; CDR2 reads SQIVND (reference sequence). The CDR3 sequence is 17 residues long. V was clipped by 4 bases and J by 4 bases, with 19 bases between them. The CDR3 DNA is TGTGCCAGTAGTAACCCAGGGGACCTACTACTTAATGAAAAACTGTTTTTT. This sequence encodes CASSNPGDLLLNEKLFF.

The genes are TRBV28 and TRBJ2-4; D possibly corresponds to TRBD1 (5 bases). This CDR3 region has 15 residues. Trimming cost V 5 bases and J 1 base, with 12 bases left between them. Germline CDR1 is MDHEN and CDR2 is SYDVKM. This CDR3 is CASSPIRVAKNIQYF. Here the CDR3 DNA reads TGTGCCAGCAGTCCTATCAGGGTGGCCAAAAACATTCAGTACTTC.

There are a few counts of this clonotype. V and J are TRBV12-3 or TRBV12-4 and TRBJ2-4, with TRBD2 matching over 8 bases. V shed 6 bases, J shed 6 bases, and the junction held 1 base outside the gene matches. This CDR3 is built from 12 residues. For the CDR3, the DNA is TGTGCCAGCAGCGGGGGGGGAAACATTCAGTACTTC. Encoded protein: CASSGGGNIQYF.

The CDR3 nucleotides are TGCGCCAGCAGCCAAGAAGGGAGTGGGTCAGTCGGCCAGCTCTCCTACAATGAGCAGTTCTTC. Translating it yields CASSQEGSGSVGQLSYNEQFF. V is TRBV4-1 and J is TRBJ2-1; possible D gene TRBD2, 5 bases. Germline V gene lookup returns CDR1 MGHRA and CDR2 YSYEKL. The CDR3 loop spans 21 amino acids. V lost 0 bases and J lost 0, with 24 bases in between.

V and J are TRBV12-3 or TRBV12-4 and TRBJ2-3, with 9 bases fitting TRBD2. V gave up 6 bases and J gave up 2 bases; unmatched junction bases: 3. This CDR3 region has 14 residues. The CDR3, as DNA: TGTGCCAGCAGGGGACTAGCCCCCACAGATACGCAGTATTTT. It is translated as CASRGLAPTDTQYF.

Ten or more counts support this clonotype. The chain uses TRBV29-1 and TRBJ1-2; possibly TRBD1 for D (5 bases). Germline values: CDR1 SQVTM, CDR2 ANQGSEA. Trimming pared 7 bases from V and 7 bases from J, leaving 13 bases between. This CDR3 spans 11 amino acids. The CDR3 sequence: CSAGGGSGYTF. The CDR3 nucleotides read TGCAGCGCCGGGGGTGGTTCTGGCTACACCTTC.

The V and J genes are TRBV5-6 and TRBJ1-3; D might be TRBD1 (5 bases). The CDR3 consists of 16 residues. Germline V lookup: CDR1 SGHDT, CDR2 YYEEEE. Trimming took off 3 bases at V and 0 bases at J, with 13 bases between the two ends. In DNA form, the CDR3 reads TGTGCCAGCAGCTCGATCGACAGAGTCTCTGGAAACACCATATATTTT. It encodes CASSSIDRVSGNTIYF. Full variable domain (rest looked up from reference TRBV5-6 and TRBJ1-3): DAGVTQSPTHLIKTRGQQVTLRCSPKSGHDTVSWYQQALGQGPQFIFQYYEEEERQRGNFPDRFSGHQFPNYSSELNVNALLLGDSALYLCASSSIDRVSGNTIYFGEGSWLTVV.

This clonotype was seen a few times. The CDR3 coding sequence is TGTGCCAGCAGCTTAGTTGGCGGGAGGGGCAATGAGCAGTTCTTC. Translating it yields CASSLVGGRGNEQFF. The J gene is TRBJ2-1, the V gene TRBV7-9, with 9 positions matching TRBD2. This CDR3 spans 15 amino acids. From germline, CDR1 is SEHNR and CDR2 FQNEAQ (reference sequence). V shed 1 base, J shed 6 bases, and the junction held 4 bases outside the gene matches.

Ten or more counts support this clonotype. The genes are TRBV6-1 and TRBJ1-5; TRBD1 aligns across 7 bases. The CDR3 sequence is 18 residues long. Germline V gives CDR1 MNHNS, CDR2 SASEGT. The trim removed 1 base at V and 4 bases at J, leaving 13 bases unmatched. The CDR3 sequence: CASSEVGVRGTTNQPQHF. CDR3 bases: TGTGCCAGCAGTGAAGTAGGGGTCAGGGGGACAACAAATCAGCCCCAGCATTTT.

CDR3 DNA: TGTGCCAGCAGCCTGACAAGAAGCTCCTACAATGAGCAGTTCTTC. Translation gives CASSLTRSSYNEQFF. The chain joins TRBV7-8 to TRBJ2-1; D gene unclear. There are 15 residues in the CDR3. CDR1 is SGHVS, CDR2 FQNEAQ, per germline. The ends were cut back, 5 bases at V and 0 bases at J, with 11 bases in the middle.